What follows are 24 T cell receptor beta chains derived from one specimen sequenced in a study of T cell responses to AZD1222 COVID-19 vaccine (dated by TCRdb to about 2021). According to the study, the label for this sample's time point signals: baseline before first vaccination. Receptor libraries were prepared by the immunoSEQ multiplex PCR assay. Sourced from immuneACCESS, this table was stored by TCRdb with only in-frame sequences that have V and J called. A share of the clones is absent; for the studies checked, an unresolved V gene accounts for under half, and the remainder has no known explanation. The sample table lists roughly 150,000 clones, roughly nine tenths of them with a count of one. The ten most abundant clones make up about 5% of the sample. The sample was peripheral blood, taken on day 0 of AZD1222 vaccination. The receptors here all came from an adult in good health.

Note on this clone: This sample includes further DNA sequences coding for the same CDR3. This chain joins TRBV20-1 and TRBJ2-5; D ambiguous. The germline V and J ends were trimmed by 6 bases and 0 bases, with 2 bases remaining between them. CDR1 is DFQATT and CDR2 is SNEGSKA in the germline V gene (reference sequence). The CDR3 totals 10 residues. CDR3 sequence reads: CSAYQETQYF. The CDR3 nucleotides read TGCAGTGCATACCAAGAGACCCAGTACTTC.

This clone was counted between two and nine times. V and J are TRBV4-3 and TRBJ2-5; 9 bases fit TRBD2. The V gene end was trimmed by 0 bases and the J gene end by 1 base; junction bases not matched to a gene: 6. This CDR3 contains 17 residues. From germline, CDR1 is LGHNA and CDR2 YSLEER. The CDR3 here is CASSQESAGGPQETQYF. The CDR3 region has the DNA TGCGCCAGCAGCCAAGAGTCGGCGGGAGGGCCCCAAGAGACCCAGTACTTC.

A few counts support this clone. CDR3 protein: CATSDLSGRGNNEQFF. CDR3 nucleotide sequence: TGTGCCACCAGTGATTTGAGCGGGAGGGGGAACAATGAGCAGTTCTTC. V and J are TRBV24-1 and TRBJ2-1, with 10 bases matching TRBD2. The germline CDR1 and CDR2 sequences are KGHDR and SFDVKD. This CDR3 contains 16 residues. V lost 0 bases to trimming and J lost 5 bases; unmatched junction nucleotides: 3.

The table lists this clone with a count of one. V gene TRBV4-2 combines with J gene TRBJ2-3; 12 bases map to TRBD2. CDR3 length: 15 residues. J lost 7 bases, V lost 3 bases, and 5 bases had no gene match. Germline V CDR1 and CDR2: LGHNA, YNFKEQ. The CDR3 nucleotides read TGTGCCAGCAGCCAGACTAGCGGGAGTGTAAATACGCAGTATTTT. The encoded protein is CASSQTSGSVNTQYF.

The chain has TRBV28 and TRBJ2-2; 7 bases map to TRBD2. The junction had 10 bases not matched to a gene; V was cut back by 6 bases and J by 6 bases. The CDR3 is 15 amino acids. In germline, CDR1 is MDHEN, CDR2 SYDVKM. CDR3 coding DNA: TGTGCCAGCAGCTCCGGCGGGAGTGGGGCCGGGGAGCTGTTTTTT. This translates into CASSSGGSGAGELFF.

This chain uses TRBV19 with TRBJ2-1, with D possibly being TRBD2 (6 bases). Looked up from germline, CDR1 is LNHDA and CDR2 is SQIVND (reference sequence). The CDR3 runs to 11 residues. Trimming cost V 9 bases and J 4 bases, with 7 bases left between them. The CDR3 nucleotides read TGTGCCAGCGGGAGTTACAATGAGCAGTTCTTC. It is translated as CASGSYNEQFF. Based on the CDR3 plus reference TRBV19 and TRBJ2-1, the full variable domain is DGGITQSPKYLFRKEGQNVTLSCEQNLNHDAMYWYRQDPGQGLRLIYYSQIVNDFQKGDIAEGYSVSREKKESFPLTVTSAQKNPTAFYLCASGSYNEQFFGPGTRLTVL.

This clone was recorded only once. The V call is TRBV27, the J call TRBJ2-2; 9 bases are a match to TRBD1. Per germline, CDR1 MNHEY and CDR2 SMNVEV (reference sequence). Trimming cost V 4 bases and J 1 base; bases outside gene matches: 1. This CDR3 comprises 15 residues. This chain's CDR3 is CASSYRGRNTGELFF. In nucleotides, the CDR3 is TGTGCCAGCAGTTACAGGGGGCGGAACACCGGGGAGCTGTTTTTT.

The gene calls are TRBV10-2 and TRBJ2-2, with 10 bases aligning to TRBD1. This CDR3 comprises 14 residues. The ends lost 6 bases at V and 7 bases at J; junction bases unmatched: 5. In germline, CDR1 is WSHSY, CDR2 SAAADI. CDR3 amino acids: CASRGQGLHGELFF. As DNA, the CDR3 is TGCGCCAGCAGGGGACAGGGGTTACACGGGGAGCTGTTTTTT.

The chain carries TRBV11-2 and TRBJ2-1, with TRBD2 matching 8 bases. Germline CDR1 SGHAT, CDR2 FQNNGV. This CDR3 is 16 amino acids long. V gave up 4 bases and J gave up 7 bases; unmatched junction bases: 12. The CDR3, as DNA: TGTGCCAGCAGCTCGTATGGGACTAGGGGCCCGAATGAGCAGTTCTTC. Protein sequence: CASSSYGTRGPNEQFF.

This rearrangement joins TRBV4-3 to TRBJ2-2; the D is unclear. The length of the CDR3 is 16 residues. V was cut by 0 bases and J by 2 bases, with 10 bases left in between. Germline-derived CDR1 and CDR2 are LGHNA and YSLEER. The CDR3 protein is CASSQDSQANTGELFF. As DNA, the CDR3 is TGCGCCAGCAGCCAAGATTCCCAGGCCAACACCGGGGAGCTGTTTTTT.

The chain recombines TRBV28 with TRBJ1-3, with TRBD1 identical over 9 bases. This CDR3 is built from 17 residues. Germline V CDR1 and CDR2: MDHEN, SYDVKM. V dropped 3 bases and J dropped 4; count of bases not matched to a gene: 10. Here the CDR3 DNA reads TGTGCCAGCAGTTTCTACATACAGGGGGCGGCGGGAAACACCATATATTTT. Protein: CASSFYIQGAAGNTIYF. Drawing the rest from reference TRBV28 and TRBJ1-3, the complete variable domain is DVKVTQSSRYLVKRTGEKVFLECVQDMDHENMFWYRQDPGLGLRLIYFSYDVKMKEKGDIPEGYSVSREKKERFSLILESASTNQTSMYLCASSFYIQGAAGNTIYFGEGSWLTVV.

In DNA form, the CDR3 reads TGTGCCAGCAGCCCGACCCGGGCGTACGAGCAGTACTTC. Protein product: CASSPTRAYEQYF. The V and J genes are TRBV7-9 and TRBJ2-7; D gene ambiguous. The CDR3 length is 13 residues. Germline CDR1 is SEHNR and CDR2 is FQNEAQ (reference sequence). Trimming left V 5 bases short and J 4 bases short, with 12 bases between.

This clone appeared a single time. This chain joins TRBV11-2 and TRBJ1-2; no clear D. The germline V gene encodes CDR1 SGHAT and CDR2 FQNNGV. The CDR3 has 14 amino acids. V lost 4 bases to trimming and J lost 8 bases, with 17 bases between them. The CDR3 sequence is CASSSLKEERGYTF. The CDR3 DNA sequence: TGTGCCAGCAGCTCCCTGAAGGAGGAGAGGGGCTACACCTTC.

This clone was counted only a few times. The CDR3 loop reads CASSPQGEGYGYTF. CDR3 sequence (DNA): TGTGCCAGCTCACCACAGGGGGAGGGCTATGGCTACACCTTC. The chain couples TRBV18 to TRBJ1-2; perhaps TRBD1 as D (6 bases). The germline V and J ends were trimmed by 1 base and 4 bases, with 10 bases remaining between them. The CDR3 is made up of 14 amino acids. Germline loops: CDR1 KGHSH, CDR2 LQKENI.

The CDR3 nucleotides read TGTGCCAGCAGCTTTCTGAGGACCTACGAGCAGTACTTC. Its translation is CASSFLRTYEQYF. The chain couples TRBV5-5 to TRBJ2-7, with unresolved D. CDR3 length: 13 amino acids. CDR1 SGHKS and CDR2 YYEKEE come from the germline V gene (reference sequence). The V end was cut by 2 bases, the J end by 2 bases, with 8 bases between. The whole variable domain, remainder taken from reference TRBV5-5 and TRBJ2-7, is DAGVTQSPTHLIKTRGQQVTLRCSPISGHKSVSWYQQVLGQGPQFIFQYYEKEERGRGNFPDRFSARQFPNYSSELNVNALLLGDSALYLCASSFLRTYEQYFGPGTRLTVT.

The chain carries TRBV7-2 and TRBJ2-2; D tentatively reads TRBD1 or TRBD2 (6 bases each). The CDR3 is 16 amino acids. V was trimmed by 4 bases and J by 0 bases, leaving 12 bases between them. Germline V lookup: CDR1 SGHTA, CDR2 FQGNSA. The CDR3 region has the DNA TGTGCCAGCAGCTACAGGGCTAGCGCGAACACCGGGGAGCTGTTTTTT. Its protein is CASSYRASANTGELFF.

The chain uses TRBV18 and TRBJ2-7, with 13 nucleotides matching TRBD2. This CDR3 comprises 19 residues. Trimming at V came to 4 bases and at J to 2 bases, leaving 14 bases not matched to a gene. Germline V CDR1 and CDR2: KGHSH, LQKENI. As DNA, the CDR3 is TGTGCCAGCTCACTAGGCAGCCCGGGACTAGCGGGGCTCCCCTACGAGCAGTACTTC. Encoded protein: CASSLGSPGLAGLPYEQYF.

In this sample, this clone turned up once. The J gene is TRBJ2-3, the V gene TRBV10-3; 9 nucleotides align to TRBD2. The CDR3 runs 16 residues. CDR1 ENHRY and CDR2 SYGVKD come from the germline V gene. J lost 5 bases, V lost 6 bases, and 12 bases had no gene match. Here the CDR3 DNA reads TGTGCCATCAGCTCGCCTATAGCGGGAGAGAGAGATACGCAGTATTTT. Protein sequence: CAISSPIAGERDTQYF.

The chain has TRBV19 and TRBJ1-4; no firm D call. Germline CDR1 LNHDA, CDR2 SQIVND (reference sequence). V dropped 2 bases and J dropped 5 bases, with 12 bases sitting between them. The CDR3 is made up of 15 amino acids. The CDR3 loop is CASSIKRTGNEKLFF. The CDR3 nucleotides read TGTGCCAGTAGTATAAAACGGACCGGGAATGAAAAACTGTTTTTT.

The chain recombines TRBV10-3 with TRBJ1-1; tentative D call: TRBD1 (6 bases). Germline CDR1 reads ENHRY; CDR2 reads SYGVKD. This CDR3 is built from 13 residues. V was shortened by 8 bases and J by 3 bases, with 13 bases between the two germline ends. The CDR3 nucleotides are TGTGCCATCGGGGTTAGACAGGACACTGAAGCTTTCTTT. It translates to CAIGVRQDTEAFF.

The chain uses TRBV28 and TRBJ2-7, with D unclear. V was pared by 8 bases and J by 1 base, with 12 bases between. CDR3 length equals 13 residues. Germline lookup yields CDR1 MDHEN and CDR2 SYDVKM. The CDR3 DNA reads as TGTGCCAGCGGCCCAGTGGGATCCTACGAGCAGTACTTC. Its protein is CASGPVGSYEQYF.

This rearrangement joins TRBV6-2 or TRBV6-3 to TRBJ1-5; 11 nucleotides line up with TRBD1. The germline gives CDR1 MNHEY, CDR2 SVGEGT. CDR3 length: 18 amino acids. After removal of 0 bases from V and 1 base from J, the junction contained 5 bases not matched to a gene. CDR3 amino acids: CASSYSPGQGGSNQPQHF. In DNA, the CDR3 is TGTGCCAGCAGTTACTCCCCGGGACAGGGGGGAAGCAATCAGCCCCAGCATTTT.

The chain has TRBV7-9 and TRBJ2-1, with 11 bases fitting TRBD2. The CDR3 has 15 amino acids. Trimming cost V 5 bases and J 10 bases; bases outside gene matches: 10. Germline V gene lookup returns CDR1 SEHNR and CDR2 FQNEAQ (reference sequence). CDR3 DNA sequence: TGTGCCAGCAGCGCGTCCCTTCTAGCGGGGGGCGAGCAGTTCTTC. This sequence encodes CASSASLLAGGEQFF.

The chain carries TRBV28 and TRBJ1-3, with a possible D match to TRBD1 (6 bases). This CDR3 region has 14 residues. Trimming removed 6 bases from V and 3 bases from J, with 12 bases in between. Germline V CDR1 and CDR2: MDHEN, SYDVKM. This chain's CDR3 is CASSPQGLGNTIYF. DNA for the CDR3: TGTGCCAGCAGCCCCCAGGGGCTTGGAAACACCATATATTTT.